The 9 T cell receptor beta chains below were found in one sample sequenced in a study of blood T cell repertoires in COVID-19. Only in-frame clones appear in the TCRdb table, and some are missing; sequencing was by immunoSEQ multiplex PCR. Of 180,000 or so clones in the sample, approximately 80% were seen once. Sequenced input: peripheral blood. The origin of the receptors is a woman aged 35 to 49 with COVID-19, enrolled during active disease.

The J gene is TRBJ1-4, the V gene TRBV29-1; D ambiguous. Germline V CDR1 and CDR2: SQVTM, ANQGSEA. Trimming stripped 0 bases from V and 5 bases from J, with 40 bases between. This CDR3 has 24 amino acids. The CDR3: CSVEDYGLTVTTNPQRGPNEKLFF. The CDR3 nucleotides are TGCAGCGTTGAAGACTACGGTCTTACCGTAACAACCAACCCCCAACGCGGTCCAAATGAAAAACTGTTTTTT.

The chain carries TRBV6-5 and TRBJ2-7, with TRBD1 identical over 9 bases. The V segment lost 7 bases and the J segment 4 bases; nucleotides outside the gene matches: 11. This CDR3 is 15 amino acids long. The germline gives CDR1 MNHEY, CDR2 SVGAGI. The CDR3 region has the DNA TGTGCCAGCAAAAAGACACAGGGGGCTTCGTACGAGCAGTACTTC. It specifies CASKKTQGASYEQYF.

The CDR3 spells CASSQGQGEKLFF. The CDR3 region has the DNA TGTGCCAGCAGCCAGGGACAGGGGGAAAAACTGTTTTTT. This chain connects TRBV3-1 (or the pseudogene TRBV3-2) to TRBJ1-4; TRBD1 agrees at 10 bases. V was clipped by 3 bases and J by 8 bases; unmatched bases: 0. Germline-derived CDR1 and CDR2 are LGHDT and YNNKEL (reference sequence). The CDR3 has 13 amino acids.

CDR3 loop: CASRGRQGPYEQYF. The CDR3 DNA is TGTGCCAGCAGGGGGCGACAGGGCCCCTACGAGCAGTACTTC. The chain combines TRBV6-1 with TRBJ2-7; 7 bases are a match to TRBD1. V trimming: 6 bases; J trimming: 2 bases; junction bases outside the gene matches: 7. There are 14 residues in the CDR3. Germline V gene data show CDR1 as MNHNS and CDR2 as SASEGT.

The sample holds one count of this clone. V gene TRBV28 combines with J gene TRBJ2-7, with a possible D match to TRBD2 (6 bases). The CDR3 extends over 17 amino acids. Germline V CDR1 and CDR2: MDHEN, SYDVKM. Trimming left V 7 bases short and J 0 bases short, with 22 bases between. The CDR3 DNA follows: TGTGCCAGCACCACTCTCTTGGGGAGGACAAGCTCCTACGAGCAGTACTTC. Amino acid sequence: CASTTLLGRTSSYEQYF. The full variable domain, its missing parts supplied by reference TRBV28 and TRBJ2-7, is DVKVTQSSRYLVKRTGEKVFLECVQDMDHENMFWYRQDPGLGLRLIYFSYDVKMKEKGDIPEGYSVSREKKERFSLILESASTNQTSMYLCASTTLLGRTSSYEQYFGPGTRLTVT.

This sequence joins TRBV2 and TRBJ1-2; D gene uncertain. Germline CDR1 reads SNHLY; CDR2 reads FYNNEI. This CDR3 is built from 12 residues. Trimming removed 7 bases at V and 8 bases at J, with 14 bases between. This CDR3 is CASNEEVAGYTF. In nucleotides, the CDR3 is TGTGCCAGCAACGAGGAGGTAGCCGGCTACACCTTC.

The DNA for the CDR3 is TGTGCCAGCAGTGAAGGAGCTCTTAGAAATAATTCACCCCTCCACTTT. Its translation: CASSEGALRNNSPLHF. V and J are TRBV6-1 and TRBJ1-6; no clear D. The germline gives CDR1 MNHNS, CDR2 SASEGT. CDR3 length equals 16 residues. Trimming removed 1 base at V and 5 bases at J, with 12 bases between.

The J gene is TRBJ1-1, the V gene TRBV11-2, with D perhaps matching TRBD1 (5 bases). Per the germline V gene, CDR1 is SGHAT and CDR2 is FQNNGV. This CDR3 is built from 12 residues. The V end was cut by 2 bases, the J end by 11 bases, with 12 bases between. The CDR3 reads CASSLYMGGAFF. DNA of the CDR3: TGTGCCAGCAGCTTATATATGGGGGGGGCTTTCTTT.

This clone was seen a few times. The V call is TRBV19, the J call TRBJ2-7, with 8 bases aligning to TRBD2. The CDR3 extends over 15 amino acids. Per the germline V gene, CDR1 is LNHDA and CDR2 is SQIVND (reference sequence). With 2 bases clipped from V and 1 base from J, the junction kept 4 bases outside the gene matches. The CDR3 sequence: CASSIQPSGSYEQYF. The CDR3 DNA is TGTGCCAGTAGTATACAGCCTAGCGGGTCCTACGAGCAGTACTTC.